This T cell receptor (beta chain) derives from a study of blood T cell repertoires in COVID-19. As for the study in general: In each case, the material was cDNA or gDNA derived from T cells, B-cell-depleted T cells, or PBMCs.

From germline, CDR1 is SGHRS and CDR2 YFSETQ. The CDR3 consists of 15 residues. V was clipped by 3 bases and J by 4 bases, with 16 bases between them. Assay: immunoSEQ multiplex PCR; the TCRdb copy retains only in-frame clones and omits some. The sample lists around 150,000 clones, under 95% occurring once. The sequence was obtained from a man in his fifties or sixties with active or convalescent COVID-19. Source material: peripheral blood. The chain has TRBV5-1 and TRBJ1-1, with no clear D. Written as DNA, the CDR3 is TGCGCCAGCAGCTCCCCCGGAGGGTTGGGCACTGAAGCTTTCTTT. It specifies CASSSPGGLGTEAFF.